A selection of T cell receptor beta chains follows, all from one sample in a study of neurological immune-mediated disorders. TCRdb reprocessed the 5' RACE reads with MiXCR, giving one entry per CDR3 protein. The sample yields 30,000 to 45,000 distinct CDR3 sequences, approximately 10% seen once. The source material was CD4+ T cells from blood. These receptor sequences come from a woman in her twenties or thirties with HTLV-1-associated myelopathy (HAM/TSP). Each CDR3 is given with its conserved first and last residue. The order of the fields is J gene, V gene, D gene, clone size, CDR3 DNA, CDR3 protein. The D gene is left open where the match is weak. Clone sizes are given selectively: once, few, many, or a class where the clone is expanded.

j_call: TRBJ2-7
v_call: TRBV10-3
d_call: -
clone_size: many
cdr3_nt: TGTGCCATCAGAAGTGGCAGTTTATACGAGCAGTACTTC
cdr3_aa: CAIRSGSLYEQYF

j_call: TRBJ2-3
v_call: TRBV12-3/TRBV12-4
d_call: TRBD2
clone_size: many
cdr3_nt: TGTGCCAGCAGTCAAGGACTAGCGGGGGCCGGGGGTACGCAGTATTTT
cdr3_aa: CASSQGLAGAGGTQYF

j_call: TRBJ2-1
v_call: TRBV20-1
d_call: -
clone_size: many
cdr3_nt: TGCAGTGCTAGGACAGTTTACGATGAGCAGTTCTTC
cdr3_aa: CSARTVYDEQFF

j_call: TRBJ2-2
v_call: TRBV5-1
d_call: -
clone_size: many
cdr3_nt: TGCGCCAGCAGCATGACAGTGACCGGGGAGCTGTTTTTT
cdr3_aa: CASSMTVTGELFF

j_call: TRBJ2-7
v_call: TRBV18
d_call: TRBD2
clone_size: many
cdr3_nt: TGTGCCAGCTCACCACAGCGGGGGAACAACGAGCAGTACTTC
cdr3_aa: CASSPQRGNNEQYF

j_call: TRBJ1-2
v_call: TRBV20-1
d_call: TRBD1
clone_size: many
cdr3_nt: TGCAGTGCTCGCCGGGACAGGGGGCGCGAACTCTATGGCTACACCTTC
cdr3_aa: CSARRDRGRELYGYTF

j_call: TRBJ2-2
v_call: TRBV4-1
d_call: TRBD2
clone_size: many
cdr3_nt: TGCGCCAGCAGCTCAAGCGGGGGAGGGACCGGGGAGCTGTTTTTT
cdr3_aa: CASSSSGGGTGELFF

j_call: TRBJ1-5
v_call: TRBV12-3/TRBV12-4
d_call: TRBD1
clone_size: many
cdr3_nt: TGTGCCAGCAGTAGCAGGGGGGAAGGCAATCAGCCCCAGCATTTT
cdr3_aa: CASSSRGEGNQPQHF

j_call: TRBJ2-3
v_call: TRBV3-1
d_call: TRBD2
clone_size: many
cdr3_nt: TGTGCCAGCAAGCGAAGCGGGGGTGCGGATACGCAGTATTTT
cdr3_aa: CASKRSGGADTQYF

j_call: TRBJ2-7
v_call: TRBV6-5
d_call: TRBD2
clone_size: many
cdr3_nt: TGTGCCAGCAGACCACCGCTAGCGGGACGGTACGAGCAGTACTTC
cdr3_aa: CASRPPLAGRYEQYF

j_call: TRBJ2-7
v_call: TRBV5-1
d_call: -
clone_size: many
cdr3_nt: TGCGCCAGCAGCGACAACTCCTACGAGCAGTACTTC
cdr3_aa: CASSDNSYEQYF

j_call: TRBJ1-5
v_call: TRBV20-1
d_call: TRBD1
clone_size: many
cdr3_nt: TGCAGTGCGACCGGGACAGCCAATCAGCCCCAGCATTTT
cdr3_aa: CSATGTANQPQHF

j_call: TRBJ1-1
v_call: TRBV25-1
d_call: -
clone_size: many
cdr3_nt: TGTGCCAGCAGCCACGGGGGCAAAGGGTACACTGAAGCTTTCTTT
cdr3_aa: CASSHGGKGYTEAFF

j_call: TRBJ2-7
v_call: TRBV12-3/TRBV12-4
d_call: TRBD2
clone_size: many
cdr3_nt: TGTGCCAGCACGTCGGGGGGCTCCTACGAGCAGTACTTC
cdr3_aa: CASTSGGSYEQYF

j_call: TRBJ2-2
v_call: TRBV25-1
d_call: TRBD2
clone_size: many
cdr3_nt: TGTGCCAGCAACCCGTCGGGGGGTGGGGCGAACACCGGGGAGCTGTTTTTT
cdr3_aa: CASNPSGGGANTGELFF

j_call: TRBJ2-3
v_call: TRBV5-1
d_call: TRBD1
clone_size: many
cdr3_nt: TGCGCCAGCAGCCACTCCCGAGGGGGCTCAGATACGCAGTATTTT
cdr3_aa: CASSHSRGGSDTQYF

j_call: TRBJ2-7
v_call: TRBV20-1
d_call: TRBD1
clone_size: many
cdr3_nt: TGCAGTGCTAGAGAGAGGACAGGGGCCTACGAGCAGTACTTC
cdr3_aa: CSARERTGAYEQYF

j_call: TRBJ1-4
v_call: TRBV15
d_call: TRBD1
clone_size: many
cdr3_nt: TGTGCCACCAGCAGAGACGGACAGGATAATGAAAAACTGTTTTTT
cdr3_aa: CATSRDGQDNEKLFF

j_call: TRBJ1-1
v_call: TRBV5-1
d_call: -
clone_size: many
cdr3_nt: TGCGCCAGCAGCCATCCACGGGGTCGCCAACGGAACACTGAAGCTTTCTTT
cdr3_aa: CASSHPRGRQRNTEAFF

j_call: TRBJ2-1
v_call: TRBV18
d_call: TRBD2
clone_size: -
cdr3_nt: TGTGCCAGCTACAACGGGGGGGCCTATGAGCAGTTCTTC
cdr3_aa: CASYNGGAYEQFF

j_call: TRBJ2-1
v_call: TRBV20-1
d_call: -
clone_size: many
cdr3_nt: TGCAGTGCTAGGACCGGGGGCGGGGGTTCCTACAATGAGCAGTTCTTC
cdr3_aa: CSARTGGGGSYNEQFF

j_call: TRBJ2-3
v_call: TRBV20-1
d_call: -
clone_size: many
cdr3_nt: TGCAGTGCAACCTGGGGGGACAAAAGCACAGATACGCAGTATTTT
cdr3_aa: CSATWGDKSTDTQYF

j_call: TRBJ1-3
v_call: TRBV20-1
d_call: -
clone_size: many
cdr3_nt: TGCAGTGCTAGAGCGGGGTGGCAGGGGAATGGAAACACCATATATTTT
cdr3_aa: CSARAGWQGNGNTIYF

j_call: TRBJ2-7
v_call: TRBV11-1
d_call: -
clone_size: many
cdr3_nt: TGTGCCAGCAGCTCTAGTGGGACTTACGAGCAGTACTTC
cdr3_aa: CASSSSGTYEQYF

j_call: TRBJ2-1
v_call: TRBV20-1
d_call: -
clone_size: many
cdr3_nt: TGCAGTGCTAGTGGGTTCGGGGCCCAGCGGCTGAACTACAATGAGCAGTTCTTC
cdr3_aa: CSASGFGAQRLNYNEQFF

j_call: TRBJ1-2
v_call: TRBV5-1
d_call: TRBD1
clone_size: many
cdr3_nt: TGCGCCAGCAGCGAACCAGGGGGTGGCTACACCTTC
cdr3_aa: CASSEPGGGYTF

j_call: TRBJ1-6
v_call: TRBV5-1
d_call: -
clone_size: many
cdr3_nt: TGCGCCAGCACCCAAAGACCAGATTCACCCCTCCACTTT
cdr3_aa: CASTQRPDSPLHF

j_call: TRBJ1-6
v_call: TRBV10-3
d_call: TRBD1
clone_size: many
cdr3_nt: TGTGCCATCAGGGGGACAGGATATAATTCACCCCTCCACTTT
cdr3_aa: CAIRGTGYNSPLHF

j_call: TRBJ1-2
v_call: TRBV4-2
d_call: -
clone_size: -
cdr3_nt: TGTGCCAGCAGCCAAGATAACTATGGCTACACCTTC
cdr3_aa: CASSQDNYGYTF

j_call: TRBJ1-1
v_call: TRBV20-1
d_call: -
clone_size: many
cdr3_nt: TGCAGTGCCGTTAGGTGGGAGGGCAGGGGCACTGAAGCTTTCTTT
cdr3_aa: CSAVRWEGRGTEAFF

j_call: TRBJ2-7
v_call: TRBV20-1
d_call: -
clone_size: many
cdr3_nt: TGCAGTGCTAAACCAACAGGGAAGTTCCGCTCCTACGAGCAGTACTTC
cdr3_aa: CSAKPTGKFRSYEQYF

j_call: TRBJ1-4
v_call: TRBV10-3
d_call: -
clone_size: many
cdr3_nt: TGTGCCATCAGTGACAGGAGGGCTGAAAAACTGTTTTTT
cdr3_aa: CAISDRRAEKLFF

j_call: TRBJ2-2
v_call: TRBV28
d_call: -
clone_size: many
cdr3_nt: TGTGCCAGCAGTTTACGGTTGGCCACCGGGGAGCTGTTTTTT
cdr3_aa: CASSLRLATGELFF

j_call: TRBJ2-3
v_call: TRBV5-1
d_call: TRBD2
clone_size: many
cdr3_nt: TGCGCCAGCAGCACGGGGACTAGCGGGGGCACAGATACGCAGTATTTT
cdr3_aa: CASSTGTSGGTDTQYF

j_call: TRBJ1-1
v_call: TRBV5-1
d_call: -
clone_size: many
cdr3_nt: TGCGCCAGCAGCTTGAACAGGGACATGAACACTGAAGCTTTCTTT
cdr3_aa: CASSLNRDMNTEAFF

j_call: TRBJ2-5
v_call: TRBV5-1
d_call: TRBD2
clone_size: -
cdr3_nt: TGCGCCAGCAGCTTGGCGGGGGGGCCAGAGGAGACCCAGTACTTC
cdr3_aa: CASSLAGGPEETQYF

j_call: TRBJ1-1
v_call: TRBV5-1
d_call: -
clone_size: -
cdr3_nt: TGCGCCAGCGGGGCTACAGCGAACACTGAAGCTTTCTTT
cdr3_aa: CASGATANTEAFF

j_call: TRBJ2-7
v_call: TRBV5-1
d_call: TRBD2
clone_size: many
cdr3_nt: TGCGCCAGCAGCTACGGGGGGGCTATGAGAAGCGAGCAGTACTTC
cdr3_aa: CASSYGGAMRSEQYF

j_call: TRBJ2-7
v_call: TRBV6-5
d_call: TRBD2
clone_size: many
cdr3_nt: TGTGCCAGCAGGACTTTAGCGGGGTCCTACGAGCAGTACTTC
cdr3_aa: CASRTLAGSYEQYF

j_call: TRBJ2-4
v_call: TRBV6-2/TRBV6-3
d_call: -
clone_size: many
cdr3_nt: TGTGCCAGCAGAGCCTTGGCCACCAAAAACATTCAGTACTTC
cdr3_aa: CASRALATKNIQYF